The entry that follows covers one T cell receptor (beta chain) sequence. The antigen remains unidentified. Other DNA sequences in this specimen translate into the identical CDR3. Naive CD8 cells lacked CD45RO and underwent positive selection for CCR7, leaving out terminally differentiated effector memory CD45RA+ cells. Healthy adults negative for HIV, lacking recent acute infections or vaccinations, served as donors. Assay used: immunoSEQ multiplex PCR; TCRdb lists only in-frame clones, some missing. The sample yields roughly 2 million clones, about 95% seen once. The data are from a study of shared clonotypes between healthy human individuals. Study-wide background: Three plates each covered CD4 naive and memory; CD8 naive two, CD8 memory one. Broader study findings: In a handful of donors, about 5% of naive CD4 clonotypes appeared in common. When compared with the clonotypes that were shared by all four sorted-subset donors, the non-shared clonotypes turned out to have lower generation probabilities.

The CDR3 loop spans 14 amino acids. Germline lookup yields CDR1 LNHDA and CDR2 SQIVND (reference sequence). J gave up 2 bases and V 6 bases, and 7 bases lay outside the gene matches. The sequenced sample consisted of naive CD8+ T cells sorted from blood. The sequence derives from a man aged 18-30 years in good health. The V gene is TRBV19, the J gene TRBJ2-7; 7 nucleotides line up with TRBD1. The chain's CDR3 is CASSKTGNPYEQYF. In DNA form, the CDR3 reads TGTGCCAGTAGCAAGACAGGGAATCCCTACGAGCAGTACTTC.